Listed here is a single T cell receptor (beta chain). Its specificity is not known. The method was immunoSEQ multiplex PCR; TCRdb's version includes in-frame clones alone and lacks a portion of them. The sample holds approximately 160,000 clones, roughly 87% seen once. This entry comes from a study of T cell responses to AZD1222 COVID-19 vaccine. About the research overall: The analysis combined second doses at about 4 or about 12 weeks. Findings and limits, study-wide: Donors were mostly white British, more females; clonal diversity possibly underestimated. Spike was spanned by vaccine-associated CD4 TCRs, which were dominant at 160-218 and 743-854.

The CDR3 spans 16 residues. V trimming: 5 bases; J trimming: 5 bases; junction bases outside the gene matches: 8. CDR1 and CDR2 (germline): SEHNR, FQNEAQ (reference sequence). This receptor was obtained from an adult in good health. V usage is TRBV7-9 and J usage is TRBJ2-2, with TRBD1 identical over 10 bases. The specimen was peripheral blood, collected on day 0 of AZD1222 vaccination. This chain's CDR3 is CASSGGTGVQTGELFF. The CDR3 bases are TGTGCCAGCAGCGGCGGGACAGGGGTACAGACCGGGGAGCTGTTTTTT.